The 14 T cell receptor beta chains presented below share a single source sample, sequenced in a study of CD8+ T cells in alopecia areata. Reverse transcription of extracted RNA yielded cDNA, which provided the sequencing template. Produced via immunoSEQ multiplex PCR; TCRdb's table is partial and in-frame only. The sample shows under 350,000 clones, none of them appearing just once. Cells pooled from cutaneous lymph nodes were sorted on CD4, CD8alpha, NKG2D, NKG2ACE and other markers. Material: CD4+ T cells sorted from a lymph node. The source is a C3H/HeJ mouse with alopecia areata. Strain haplotype (MHC): H2-k.

This clone showed up just a few times. The gene symbols are mouse symbols. The read finishes 4 residues shy of the CDR3 end, and the germline J gene is used to complete it. The chain is built from TRBV13-2 and TRBJ2-3, with 8 bases matching TRBD1. The V gene end was trimmed by 1 base and the J gene end by 0 bases; junction bases not matched to a gene: 7. This CDR3 region has 17 residues. CDR1 NNHNN and CDR2 SYGAGS come from the germline V gene (reference sequence). The covered CDR3 bases are TGTGCCAGCGGTGATCCCGGGACAGGACCTAGTGCAGAA. Its protein product is CASGDPGTGPSAE. The full CDR3 protein is CASGDPGTGPSAETLYF.

About this clone: Given a much more abundant clone one base away, this may be a read error. Here the gene names and germline are mouse. The sample has other DNA sequences that encode this CDR3 too. CDR3 residues: CASSRDRNTEVFF. The covered CDR3 bases are TGTGCCAGCAGTAGGGACAGAAACACA. The J gene is TRBJ1-1, the V gene TRBV13-1; TRBD1 aligns across 7 bases. Read coverage stops 4 residues before the CDR3 terminus; the germline J gene supplies the remainder. Germline CDR1 NSHNY, CDR2 SYGAGN. The CDR3 length is 13 residues. Unmatched junction bases numbered 1, after V lost 4 bases and J lost 1 base.

On this clone: The genes and germline here are from mouse. The CDR3 end is not reached by the read, which stops 4 residues before it; the germline J gene fills it in. V usage is TRBV14 and J usage is TRBJ2-7; 7 bases are shared with TRBD2. V gave up 5 bases and J gave up 2 bases; unmatched junction bases: 4. Germline values: CDR1 SGHDT, CDR2 FRDEAV. CDR3 length equals 13 residues. The part of the CDR3 DNA that was read is TGTGCCAGCAGCCCCTGGGGGACCTAT. As protein: CASSPWGTY. From start to end, the CDR3 is CASSPWGTYEQYF. Looking up the rest from reference TRBV14 and TRBJ2-7 gives the full variable domain: EAGVTQSPRYAVLQEGQAVSFWCDPISGHDTLYWYQQPRDQGPQLLVYFRDEAVIDNSQLPSDRFSAVRPKGTNSTLKIQSAKQGDTATYLCASSPWGTYEQYFGPGTRLTVL.

A remark on this clone: The gene names here belong to mouse. Sequencing ends 4 residues short of the CDR3 end; the germline J gene provides the rest. This chain connects TRBV1 to TRBJ2-2; possibly TRBD1 for D (5 bases). The CDR3 loop spans 15 amino acids. The V gene lost 0 bases and the J gene lost 4 bases, with 9 bases spanning the gap. In germline, CDR1 is NSQYPW, CDR2 LRSPGD (reference sequence). The CDR3 reads CTCSADRAFTGQLYF. Partial CDR3 DNA: TGCACCTGCAGTGCAGACAGGGCGTTCACCGGG.

This clone occurred a few times. The gene names given are mouse names. The read finishes 4 residues shy of the CDR3 end, and the germline J gene is used to complete it. The V and J genes are TRBV13-3 and TRBJ2-4, with TRBD1 identical over 9 bases. There are 13 residues in the CDR3. Germline CDR1 is NNHDY and CDR2 is SYVADS. The CDR3 sequence: CASSAGTGNTLYF. Partial CDR3 DNA: TGTGCCAGCAGCGCCGGGACAGGGAAC.

As regards this clone: Gene names follow the mouse nomenclature. The DNA ends 4 residues before the CDR3 does, and the rest of the CDR3 is filled in from the germline J gene. V and J are TRBV1 and TRBJ2-1; maybe TRBD1 (5 bases). CDR3 length: 15 amino acids. Germline-derived CDR1 and CDR2 are NSQYPW and LRSPGD (reference sequence). CDR3 sequence: CTCSAEAGKGAEQFF. The sequenced CDR3 bases are TGCACCTGCAGTGCAGAGGCAGGGAAGGGGGCT. Filled out from reference TRBV1 and TRBJ2-1, the complete variable domain reads VTLLEQNPRWRLVPRGQAVNLRCILKNSQYPWMSWYQQDLQKQLQWLFTLRSPGDKEVKSLPGADYLATRVTDTELRLQVANMSQGRTLYCTCSAEAGKGAEQFFGPGTRLTVL.

The table lists this clone with a few counts. Each gene name is a mouse one. The CDR3 goes on 4 residues after the read ends, and that part is filled in from the germline J gene. At the DNA level, this CDR3 is encoded by other sequences in the same sample as well. This chain links TRBV19 with TRBJ1-2, with TRBD1 identical over 8 bases. The CDR3 is 14 residues long. V shed 2 bases, J shed 3 bases, and the junction held 3 bases outside the gene matches. The germline V gene encodes CDR1 FNHDT and CDR2 SITEND (reference sequence). The CDR3 loop reads CASSMTGVDSDYTF. The CDR3 DNA, read in part, is TGTGCCAGCAGTATGACAGGGGTGGACTCC.

For this clone: The gene names given are mouse names. The CDR3 end lies 4 residues beyond the end of the read and is filled in from the germline J gene. The V gene is TRBV13-1, the J gene TRBJ1-1; TRBD1 might be the D (6 bases). The V and J ends lost 5 bases and 0 bases respectively, with 11 bases between them. Germline V lookup: CDR1 NSHNY, CDR2 SYGAGN. This CDR3 is built from 14 residues. CDR3 DNA, as far as it was read: TGTGCCAGCAGATCCGGGACAACAAACACA. It encodes CASRSGTTNT. The complete CDR3 protein is CASRSGTTNTEVFF.

This clone was detected many times. Germline and genes: mouse. Coverage ceases 4 residues before the CDR3 finishes, and the germline J gene fills in the end. The same CDR3 arises from other DNA sequences in this sample as well. This chain joins TRBV19 and TRBJ2-1, with D perhaps TRBD1 (5 bases). The CDR3 has 14 amino acids. Germline V gene sequence: CDR1 FNHDT, CDR2 SITEND (reference sequence). With 0 bases removed from V and 1 base from J, the gap between germline ends came to 5 bases. CDR3 amino acids: CASSIEGNYAEQFF. The CDR3 DNA, read in part, is TGTGCCAGCAGTATAGAGGGGAACTATGCT. The whole variable domain, filled in from reference TRBV19 and TRBJ2-1, reads GGIITQTPKFLIGQEGQKLTLKCQQNFNHDTMYWYRQDSGKGLRLIYYSITENDLQKGDLSEGYDASREKKSSFSLTVTSAQKNEMAVFLCASSIEGNYAEQFFGPGTRLTVL.

Points on this clone: The genes are named according to mouse. The read terminates 4 residues ahead of where the CDR3 ends, so the germline J gene completes it. V gene TRBV19 combines with J gene TRBJ2-2, with D possibly TRBD1 on 6 matching bases. Germline V gene data show CDR1 as FNHDT and CDR2 as SITEND (reference sequence). V dropped 3 bases and J dropped 4 bases, with 13 bases sitting between them. This CDR3 has 15 amino acids. The CDR3 DNA, read in part, is TGTGCCAGCAGTACAGGGGCGCCGGGCACCGGG. Translation: CASSTGAPGTG. The whole CDR3 region reads CASSTGAPGTGQLYF.

As regards this clone: The gene symbols are mouse symbols. Coverage ceases 3 residues before the CDR3 finishes, and the germline J gene fills in the end. The chain combines TRBV13-2 with TRBJ1-6, with TRBD1 matching over 7 bases. TRBJ1-6 is annotated as an ORF whose role is uncertain. The germline V gene encodes CDR1 NNHNN and CDR2 SYGAGS (reference sequence). The CDR3 is 13 residues long. The trim removed 5 bases at V and 9 bases at J, leaving 5 bases unmatched. CDR3 DNA (partial): TGTGCCAGCGGGACAGGGAAGGCTTCGCCC. Its protein is CASGTGKASP. The entire CDR3 protein reads CASGTGKASPLYF.

There are a few counts of this clone. The listed genes are named as in mouse. The read finishes 3 residues shy of the CDR3 end, and the germline J gene is used to complete it. This chain uses TRBV13-3 with TRBJ1-6; a weak D match, TRBD1 (6 bases). TRBJ1-6 is classed as an ORF, of uncertain function. CDR3 length equals 14 residues. V was shortened by 2 bases and J by 7 bases, with 10 bases between the two germline ends. Germline assignment: CDR1 NNHDY and CDR2 SYVADS. The sequenced part of the CDR3 DNA is TGTGCCAGCAGTGAGCAGGGGAGGAATTCGCCC. Translated: CASSEQGRNSP. The full CDR3 reads CASSEQGRNSPLYF.

On this clone itself: The germline and genes are mouse ones. Sequencing ends 4 residues short of the CDR3 end; the germline J gene provides the rest. The chain recombines TRBV19 with TRBJ2-7; D is possibly TRBD1 (6 bases). The CDR3 consists of 13 residues. Germline V CDR1 and CDR2: FNHDT, SITEND (reference sequence). The V end lost 2 bases, the J end lost 3 bases, and 9 bases lay between the germline ends. The CDR3 bases that were read are TGTGCCAGCAGTATTCAGGGGTTCTAT. This codes for CASSIQGFY. From start to end, the CDR3 is CASSIQGFYEQYF.

There are a few counts of this clone. Gene names denote mouse genes. The CDR3 goes on 4 residues after the read ends, and that part is filled in from the germline J gene. The sample contains more than one DNA sequence encoding this CDR3. The chain employs TRBV19 and TRBJ2-7; D is possibly TRBD1 (5 bases). Germline lookup yields CDR1 FNHDT and CDR2 SITEND (reference sequence). This CDR3 region has 12 residues. Partial CDR3 DNA: TGTGCCAGCAGTAAAGACAGATAT. Encoded protein: CASSKDRY. The entire CDR3 protein is CASSKDRYEQYF.